The 26 T cell receptor beta chains below come from one sample, sequenced in a study of blood T cell repertoires in COVID-19. Sequencing was performed with immunoSEQ multiplex PCR; in TCRdb, only in-frame clones are kept and a portion is missing. The sample includes fewer than 250,000 clones, around 85% of them seen just once. Sequencing was performed on PBMCs or T cells enriched from blood (not recorded which). The receptors come from a woman under 40 who had recovered from COVID-19.

The chain employs TRBV7-9 and TRBJ2-7; 16 bases fit TRBD2. CDR1 is SEHNR, CDR2 FQNEAQ, per germline (reference sequence). V lost 4 bases and J lost 9; bases outside the gene matches: 9. This CDR3 contains 16 residues. The chain's CDR3 is CASSYPGLAGGPVQYF. In DNA form, the CDR3 reads TGTGCCAGCAGCTACCCGGGACTAGCGGGAGGGCCGGTGCAGTACTTC. The full variable domain, in which reference TRBV7-9 and TRBJ2-7 provide the parts outside the CDR3, is DTGVSQNPRHKITKRGQNVTFRCDPISEHNRLYWYRQTLGQGPEFLTYFQNEAQLEKSRLLSDRFSAERPKGSFSTLEIQRTEQGDSAMYLCASSYPGLAGGPVQYFGPGTRLTVT.

Regarding this clone: Sequence at one end of the junction differs from germline and may be a read error. The V and J genes are TRBV7-7 and TRBJ1-6; 7 positions agree with TRBD1. Germline values: CDR1 SSHAT, CDR2 FNYEAQ (reference sequence). The CDR3 is made up of 14 amino acids. The CDR3: CASSLLAGGSPLHF. The DNA for the CDR3 is TGTGCTAGCAGCTTACTGGCAGGGGGTTCACCCCTCCACTTT.

The gene calls are TRBV3-1 (or the pseudogene TRBV3-2) and TRBJ1-2, with a weak D call TRBD1 (5 bases). CDR1 LGHDT and CDR2 YNNKEL come from the germline V gene (reference sequence). There are 16 residues in the CDR3. V lost 0 bases and J 0 bases, leaving 11 bases between the germline ends. CDR3 region: CASSQDIDSSNYGYTF. The CDR3 DNA reads TGTGCCAGCAGCCAAGATATTGACAGTTCTAACTATGGCTACACCTTC.

J is TRBJ2-7 and V is TRBV15; 8 bases are shared with TRBD2. With 0 bases clipped from V and 3 bases from J, the junction kept 16 bases outside the gene matches. Germline V gene sequence: CDR1 LNHNV, CDR2 YYDKDF (reference sequence). The CDR3 totals 19 residues. This CDR3 reads CATSRDLGLVGPRHYEQYF. The CDR3 nucleotides are TGTGCCACCAGCAGAGATCTGGGACTAGTGGGTCCTAGGCACTACGAGCAGTACTTC.

This clone was seen only once. This sequence joins TRBV2 and TRBJ1-2; D may be TRBD1 (5 bases). V lost 6 bases and J 1 base, leaving 12 bases between the germline ends. CDR1 is SNHLY and CDR2 is FYNNEI in the germline V gene. The CDR3 sequence is 14 residues long. CDR3 loop: CASSRRGLNYGYTF. Here the CDR3 DNA reads TGTGCCAGCAGCCGCCGGGGACTTAACTATGGCTACACCTTC.

V gene TRBV11-3 combines with J gene TRBJ2-2; D remains unclear. Germline V CDR1 and CDR2: SGHNT, YENEEA. This CDR3 is 13 amino acids long. Trimming took 5 bases from V and 4 from J, leaving 8 bases between them. The CDR3, as DNA: TGTGCCAGCAGCCTCAGATCCACCGGGGAGCTGTTTTTT. Protein: CASSLRSTGELFF.

J is TRBJ2-3 and V is TRBV2, with 10 bases identical to TRBD2. This CDR3 region has 15 residues. The germline CDR1 and CDR2 sequences are SNHLY and FYNNEI. V gave up 11 bases and J gave up 0 bases; unmatched junction bases: 8. CDR3 protein: CAGSGGALSTDTQYF. The DNA for the CDR3 is TGTGCCGGGAGCGGGGGGGCCCTTAGCACAGATACGCAGTATTTT.

This chain joins TRBV5-1 and TRBJ2-2; 7 bases map to TRBD2. The germline CDR1 and CDR2 sequences are SGHRS and YFSETQ. V gave up 0 bases and J gave up 0 bases; unmatched junction bases: 2. The CDR3 runs 16 residues. The CDR3 nucleotides read TGCGCCAGCAGCTTGGTGGCGGGGGCGAACACCGGGGAGCTGTTTTTT. Residues: CASSLVAGANTGELFF.

Remarks on this clone: It is unclear where the CDR3 begins or ends on the DNA, so no DNA is shown, and the CDR3 is as TCRdb lists it. The chain links TRBV1 to TRBJ1-5; the table's D call TRBD1 went unverified against the DNA. TRBV1 is a pseudogene segment. Ends included, the CDR3 has 18 residues. Here the CDR3 reads CTSTAVWGQGSSNQPQHF.

This chain joins TRBV12-3 or TRBV12-4 and TRBJ2-2; D may be TRBD1 (5 bases). Trimming stripped 7 bases from V and 4 bases from J, with 10 bases between. The CDR3 sequence is 13 residues long. CDR3 coding DNA: TGTGCCAGCACCAAACAGGTCACCGGGGAGCTGTTTTTT. Its translation is CASTKQVTGELFF.

This chain connects TRBV5-4 to TRBJ2-7; TRBD2 matches at 11 bases. This CDR3 contains 15 residues. V dropped 4 bases and J dropped 0; count of bases not matched to a gene: 3. Looked up from germline, CDR1 is SGHNT and CDR2 is YYREEE (reference sequence). Here the CDR3 DNA reads TGTGCCAGCAGCGCGGGACTAGCGGACTCCTACGAGCAGTACTTC. It encodes CASSAGLADSYEQYF.

The chain combines TRBV19 with TRBJ2-5; TRBD2 is a possible D gene (7 bases). Trimming cost V 6 bases and J 5 bases, with 19 bases left between them. The germline V gene has CDR1 LNHDA and CDR2 SQIVND (reference sequence). The length of the CDR3 is 15 residues. The CDR3 here is CASRYRGAGSETQYF. The CDR3 region has the DNA TGTGCCAGTAGATACCGGGGGGCAGGGTCGGAGACCCAGTACTTC. The full variable domain, its missing parts supplied by reference TRBV19 and TRBJ2-5, is DGGITQSPKYLFRKEGQNVTLSCEQNLNHDAMYWYRQDPGQGLRLIYYSQIVNDFQKGDIAEGYSVSREKKESFPLTVTSAQKNPTAFYLCASRYRGAGSETQYFGPGTRLLVL.

Notes on this clone: The sample contains more than one DNA sequence encoding this CDR3. This rearrangement joins TRBV19 to TRBJ1-5; 9 positions agree with TRBD1. This CDR3 has 13 amino acids. V was pared by 9 bases and J by 7 bases, with 7 bases of the junction left unmatched. CDR1 and CDR2 (germline): LNHDA, SQIVND (reference sequence). The CDR3 sequence is CASSSDRGQPQHF. In nucleotides, the CDR3 is TGTGCCAGCTCTTCGGACAGGGGACAGCCCCAGCATTTT.

CDR3 nucleotide sequence: TGTGCCAGCATAAAGGGGGGACAGGGCGGGAATCAGCCCCAGCATTTT. This sequence encodes CASIKGGQGGNQPQHF. This chain connects TRBV28 to TRBJ1-5; 9 bases are a match to TRBD1. J was trimmed by 4 bases and V by 7 bases; bases with no gene match: 11. Germline CDR1 reads MDHEN; CDR2 reads SYDVKM. The CDR3 spans 16 residues.

This clone appeared a few times. The rearrangement uses TRBV27 and TRBJ1-2; TRBD1 might be the D (5 bases). Trimming stripped 6 bases from V and 8 bases from J, with 19 bases between. The CDR3 runs to 14 residues. In germline, CDR1 is MNHEY, CDR2 SMNVEV (reference sequence). DNA for the CDR3: TGTGCCAGCAGCTACGGAGGGGCGTTTGGAGGCTACACCTTC. Translating it yields CASSYGGAFGGYTF.

The rearrangement joins TRBV28 to TRBJ1-6, with 8 bases identical to TRBD1. Trimming took 5 bases from V and 4 from J; bases not matched to a gene: 7. The length of the CDR3 is 16 residues. The germline V gene has CDR1 MDHEN and CDR2 SYDVKM. CDR3 in DNA: TGTGCCAGCAGTACGTCAGGGGGCCCTTATAATTCACCCCTCCACTTT. Translation gives CASSTSGGPYNSPLHF. Using reference TRBV28 and TRBJ1-6 for the parts outside the CDR3, the full variable domain is DVKVTQSSRYLVKRTGEKVFLECVQDMDHENMFWYRQDPGLGLRLIYFSYDVKMKEKGDIPEGYSVSREKKERFSLILESASTNQTSMYLCASSTSGGPYNSPLHFGNGTRLTVT.

The chain combines TRBV5-4 with TRBJ1-3; 7 bases fit TRBD1. Germline CDR1 SGHNT, CDR2 YYREEE (reference sequence). The CDR3 is made up of 12 amino acids. Trimming cost V 4 bases and J 7 bases; bases outside gene matches: 2. CDR3 sequence: CASSRGGNTIYF. The DNA of the CDR3 is TGTGCCAGCAGCAGAGGGGGCAACACCATATATTTT. Drawing the rest from reference TRBV5-4 and TRBJ1-3, the complete variable domain is ETGVTQSPTHLIKTRGQQVTLRCSSQSGHNTVSWYQQALGQGPQFIFQYYREEENGRGNFPPRFSGLQFPNYSSELNVNALELDDSALYLCASSRGGNTIYFGEGSWLTVV.

J is TRBJ1-4 and V is TRBV28; 7 bases fit TRBD1. The CDR3 consists of 16 residues. CDR1 MDHEN and CDR2 SYDVKM come from the germline V gene. With 6 bases clipped from V and 7 bases from J, the junction kept 14 bases outside the gene matches. CDR3 bases: TGTGCCAGCAGCCGACAGGGTATTTCAGTTGGTGAAAAACTGTTTTTT. Translation: CASSRQGISVGEKLFF.

The rearrangement joins TRBV6-5 to TRBJ2-3; 9 nucleotides match TRBD1. V shed 9 bases, J shed 3 bases, and the junction held 10 bases outside the gene matches. The germline V gene has CDR1 MNHEY and CDR2 SVGAGI. The length of the CDR3 is 15 residues. The CDR3 spells CASQTGGQGTDTQYF. In DNA form, the CDR3 reads TGTGCCAGTCAAACAGGGGGCCAAGGGACAGATACGCAGTATTTT.

The rearrangement uses TRBV10-1 and TRBJ2-3; possibly TRBD1 for D (6 bases). The CDR3 totals 18 residues. Trimming left V 2 bases short and J 4 bases short, with 22 bases between. Germline values: CDR1 WNHNN, CDR2 SYGVQD (reference sequence). The CDR3 DNA follows: TGCGCCAGCAGTGAGGACTTGTTTTCGACAGGAGAAGCAGATACGCAGTATTTT. This translates into CASSEDLFSTGEADTQYF.

This clone was found a few times. This chain connects TRBV11-2 to TRBJ1-6; 8 positions match TRBD1. The CDR3 length is 16 residues. V trimming: 5 bases; J trimming: 3 bases; junction bases outside the gene matches: 6. Germline CDR1 is SGHAT and CDR2 is FQNNGV. The chain's CDR3 is CASSTHRGYYNSPLHF. The CDR3 nucleotides are TGTGCCAGCAGCACACACAGGGGGTACTATAATTCACCCCTCCACTTT.

The chain has TRBV12-3 or TRBV12-4 and TRBJ2-5; D unclear. CDR3 size: 13 residues. V was cut by 7 bases and J by 4 bases, with 13 bases left in between. This chain's CDR3 is CASTSYRTETQYF. CDR3 sequence (DNA): TGTGCCAGCACCTCCTACCGCACAGAGACCCAGTACTTC.

A note on this clone: The junction does not match germline at one end; this may be a read error. The chain has TRBV7-7 and TRBJ2-5; 8 bases fit TRBD1. The CDR3 sequence is 14 residues long. Germline V CDR1 and CDR2: SSHAT, FNYEAQ (reference sequence). The CDR3 nucleotides are TGTGCTAGCAGCCCTAGTACAGGGGGAGAGACCCAGTACTTC. This encodes CASSPSTGGETQYF.

The chain is built from TRBV11-3 and TRBJ2-1; a weak D match, TRBD1 (6 bases). Germline V gene data show CDR1 as SGHNT and CDR2 as YENEEA. This CDR3 has 15 residues. V gave up 1 base and J gave up 9 bases, with 16 bases separating them. CDR3 sequence (DNA): TGTGCCAGCAGCTTAGTCAGGGGTTCGGTTGTTGAGCAGTTCTTC. Translating gives CASSLVRGSVVEQFF.

The chain uses TRBV6-5 and TRBJ1-4; TRBD1 agrees at 8 bases. The CDR3 has 15 amino acids. After removal of 7 bases from V and 8 bases from J, the junction contained 12 bases not matched to a gene. CDR1 and CDR2 from the germline V gene are MNHEY and SVGAGI. CDR3 DNA: TGTGCCAGCAATCGCCACGGACAGGGCAAGGAAAAACTGTTTTTT. Amino acid sequence: CASNRHGQGKEKLFF.

The chain couples TRBV19 to TRBJ2-7; 9 bases are a match to TRBD1. V was clipped by 4 bases and J by 3 bases; unmatched bases: 7. CDR3 length: 15 amino acids. CDR1 and CDR2 (germline): LNHDA, SQIVND (reference sequence). The CDR3 loop is CASSTPGQGVYEQYF. The CDR3, as DNA: TGTGCCAGTAGTACTCCGGGACAGGGAGTCTACGAGCAGTACTTC.